This T cell receptor beta chain was found in a study of T cell repertoires in cytomegalovirus infection. The study, taken as a whole, reports: Clonotype analysis showed dominance of the ex vivo response by HLA-C-restricted CMV-specific TCR beta clonotypes.

This clonotype was observed a handful of times. Its antigen is not identified. Using its own MiXCR run on the reads, TCRdb lists one record per CDR3 protein. The table has nearly 700,000 distinct CDR3 sequences, 30% to 35% seen once. CDR3 size: 15 residues. Germline CDR1 reads LGHNT; CDR2 reads FRNRAP. The J segment lost 9 bases and the V segment lost 5 bases, leaving 12 bases of the junction unmatched. This sample comprised cultured PBMCs, obtained from culture after CMV antigen stimulation. This sequence originates from a human donor in good health (CMV status not recorded). Some clones in this sample may be carry-over from other donors' samples. V usage is TRBV12-5 and J usage is TRBJ2-1, with 8 nucleotides matching TRBD2. CDR3 coding DNA: TGTGCTAGTGGTGCACCCGGGAGGGCCTGGCGTGAGCAGTTCTTC. Its translation: CASGAPGRAWREQFF.